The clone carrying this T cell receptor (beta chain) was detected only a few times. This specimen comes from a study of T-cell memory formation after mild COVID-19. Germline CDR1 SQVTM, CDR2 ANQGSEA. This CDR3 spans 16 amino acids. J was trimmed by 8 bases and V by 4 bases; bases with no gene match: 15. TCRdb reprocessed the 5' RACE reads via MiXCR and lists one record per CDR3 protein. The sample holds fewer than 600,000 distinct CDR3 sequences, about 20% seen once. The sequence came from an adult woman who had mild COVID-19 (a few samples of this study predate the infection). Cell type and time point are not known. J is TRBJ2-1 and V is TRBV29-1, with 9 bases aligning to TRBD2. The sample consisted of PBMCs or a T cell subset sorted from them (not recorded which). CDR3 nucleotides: TGCAGCGTTGTTTTGGGCGGGAGGGCCCGGAATCATGAGCAGTTCTTC. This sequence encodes CSVVLGGRARNHEQFF.